This record looks at one T cell receptor beta chain sequence and its context. The CDR3 totals 16 residues. CDR1 and CDR2 from the germline V gene are LGHNA and YNFKEQ. V was cut by 4 bases and J by 3 bases, with 18 bases left in between. Here immunoSEQ multiplex PCR was the method, and the copy in TCRdb shows in-frame clones only, minus some. The sample records more than 70,000 clones, just over 95% being singletons. This sample was included in a study of technical replicates of blood from a handful of donors. Material: T cells isolated from PBMCs. This sequence joins TRBV4-2 and TRBJ2-5, with a tentative D call TRBD1 (5 bases). The source of this sequence is a human donor in good health. CDR3 protein: CASSPEWGLQEETQYF. The CDR3 DNA follows: TGTGCCAGCAGCCCCGAATGGGGCCTTCAGGAAGAGACCCAGTACTTC.